This T cell receptor (beta chain) was obtained from a study of shared clonotypes between healthy human individuals. This clone was counted a single time. CDR3 length: 14 amino acids. J gave up 0 bases and V 10 bases, and 7 bases lay outside the gene matches. Germline V lookup: CDR1 MNHEY, CDR2 SMNVEV (reference sequence). Study processing details: ImmunoSEQ junction-only sequences lacked quality scores, so their filtering differed. Here immunoSEQ multiplex PCR was the method, and the copy in TCRdb shows in-frame clones only, minus some. D and trimming come from the DNA, and the V and J calls and clone size come from that table. Among 100,000 or so clones, about 71% were seen once, and the ten largest hold 24%.

The rearrangement links TRBV27 to TRBJ1-1; 8 positions agree with TRBD1. The sequenced material came from memory CD8+ T cells sorted from blood. Subset of the sample: CD45RO+ cells pooled with CCR7-negative TemRA cells. This receptor was taken from a woman in her thirties in good health. The CDR3 DNA follows: TGTGCCACGCGGACAGGGACAATGAACACTGAAGCTTTCTTT. It specifies CATRTGTMNTEAFF.